The 28 T cell receptor beta chains reported below all come from one sample, sequenced in a study of post-analysis software for immune sequencing data. Study outcomes and limitations: Comparison of patients with controls showed 4 to 6 TRBV segments more frequent in patients, TRBV5-6, TRBV5-1 and TRBV20-1 among them.

Their antigens remain unidentified. Libraries were made from TCR beta cDNA, and they carried unique molecular identifiers. TCRdb reprocessed the PCR reads with MiXCR, giving one entry per CDR3 protein. The data show hundreds of thousands of distinct CDR3 sequences, around 50% seen once. Sequencing used blood. The origin of the receptors is a girl between 5 and 17 years old with multiple sclerosis.

The CDR3 spells CASSLASLHGYTF. The CDR3 bases are TGTGCCAGCAGCTTAGCGAGTCTGCATGGCTACACCTTC. The chain combines TRBV7-9 with TRBJ1-2; D is ambiguous. This CDR3 is 13 amino acids long. Looked up from germline, CDR1 is SEHNR and CDR2 is FQNEAQ (reference sequence). The V end was cut by 0 bases, the J end by 6 bases, with 8 bases between.

V usage is TRBV15 and J usage is TRBJ2-4; D may be TRBD2 (5 bases). Germline CDR1 LNHNV, CDR2 YYDKDF (reference sequence). Trimming cost V 3 bases and J 1 base, with 7 bases left between them. The CDR3 totals 14 residues. The CDR3 bases are TGTGCCACCAGCAGCGGCGGGGCCAAAAACATTCAGTACTTC. Translating it yields CATSSGGAKNIQYF.

The chain is built from TRBV7-9 and TRBJ2-3, with D possibly matching TRBD2 (5 bases). The CDR3 has 12 amino acids. CDR1 and CDR2 (germline): SEHNR, FQNEAQ (reference sequence). Trimming stripped 5 bases from V and 9 bases from J, with 12 bases between. The CDR3 loop is CASSPGGTTQYF. The CDR3, as DNA: TGTGCCAGCAGCCCAGGAGGAACCACGCAGTATTTT.

This clonotype was counted between two and nine times. The chain uses TRBV7-9 and TRBJ2-7, with D perhaps given as TRBD1 or TRBD2 (5 bases each). The CDR3 is 16 amino acids. The V end lost 5 bases, the J end lost 7 bases, and 24 bases lay between the germline ends. Germline-derived CDR1 and CDR2 are SEHNR and FQNEAQ (reference sequence). The DNA for the CDR3 is TGTGCCAGCAGCCTCGAAGTTGGGACCGCTGCCGGGGAGCAGTACTTC. Translation: CASSLEVGTAAGEQYF.

On this clonotype itself: A read error may produce the germline difference seen at one junction end. The chain couples TRBV2 to TRBJ1-2; no firm D call. CDR1 and CDR2 from the germline V gene are SNHLY and FYNNEI. The CDR3 extends over 11 amino acids. Here the CDR3 reads CASREGYGYTF. Written as DNA, the CDR3 is TGTGCCAGCAGGGAAGGCTATGGCTACACCTTC.

CDR3 sequence reads: CASSKQGFSYEQYF. The CDR3 nucleotides are TGCGCCAGCAGCAAACAGGGGTTCTCCTACGAGCAGTACTTC. The gene calls are TRBV5-1 and TRBJ2-7; 7 bases map to TRBD1. CDR1 and CDR2 (germline): SGHRS, YFSETQ. This CDR3 comprises 14 residues. V lost 4 bases, J lost 0 bases, and 4 bases stayed unmatched.

This clonotype was detected only once. V usage is TRBV5-1 and J usage is TRBJ2-4; either TRBD1 or TRBD2 may supply D (7 bases each). Gene TRBJ2-7 matches the end of the DNA better, so the J call may be wrong. In germline, CDR1 is SGHRS, CDR2 YFSETQ. CDR3 length: 15 amino acids. CDR3 bases: TGCGCCAGCAGCTCCGGGGGGACAGAGGTTGGCGAGCAGTACTTC. It encodes CASSSGGTEVGEQYF.

The V and J genes are TRBV20-1 and TRBJ2-5; a possible D gene is TRBD2 (7 bases). Per the germline V gene, CDR1 is DFQATT and CDR2 is SNEGSKA (reference sequence). The CDR3 sequence is 14 residues long. Trimming removed 1 base at V and 2 bases at J, with 11 bases between. The CDR3 here is CSARGGGAQETQYF. The CDR3 region has the DNA TGCAGTGCTAGAGGAGGGGGGGCACAAGAGACCCAGTACTTC.

This clonotype was seen at least ten times. The chain recombines TRBV7-6 with TRBJ2-3, with 8 bases aligning to TRBD2. Germline V CDR1 and CDR2: SGHVS, FNYEAQ. The CDR3 length is 18 residues. With 2 bases clipped from V and 1 base from J, the junction kept 11 bases outside the gene matches. For the CDR3, the DNA is TGTGCCAGCAGCTTACTAGCGGGCGGTGGCTTTGGCACAGATACGCAGTATTTT. It translates to CASSLLAGGGFGTDTQYF. The whole variable domain, remainder taken from reference TRBV7-6 and TRBJ2-3, is GAGVSQSPRYKVTKRGQDVALRCDPISGHVSLYWYRQALGQGPEFLTYFNYEAQQDKSGLPNDRFSAERPEGSISTLTIQRTEQRDSAMYRCASSLLAGGGFGTDTQYFGPGTRLTVL.

The chain recombines TRBV6-5 with TRBJ2-5, with D possibly called TRBD1 or TRBD2 (6 bases each). CDR1 and CDR2 from the germline V gene are MNHEY and SVGAGI. V shed 2 bases and J shed 3 bases, with 16 bases lying between them. The CDR3 totals 16 residues. Here the CDR3 reads CASSYDLGGLKETQYF. The DNA for the CDR3 is TGTGCCAGCAGTTACGATCTCGGGGGCCTTAAAGAGACCCAGTACTTC.

This chain links TRBV9 with TRBJ2-1; 10 nucleotides agree with TRBD1. V was pared by 6 bases and J by 4 bases, with 7 bases of the junction left unmatched. The CDR3 is 15 amino acids. CDR1 is SGDLS, CDR2 YYNGEE, per germline. The CDR3 region is CASNHPGQGYNEQFF. The CDR3 nucleotides are TGTGCCAGCAACCACCCGGGACAGGGGTACAATGAGCAGTTCTTC.

The chain has TRBV7-9 and TRBJ2-3; D not resolved. CDR3 length: 10 residues. Per the germline V gene, CDR1 is SEHNR and CDR2 is FQNEAQ (reference sequence). V lost 5 bases and J lost 3, with 0 bases in between. The CDR3 region has the DNA TGTGCCAGCAGCACAGATACGCAGTATTTT. The encoded protein is CASSTDTQYF.

J is TRBJ1-2 and V is TRBV2; TRBD1 might be the D (5 bases). Germline V gene data show CDR1 as SNHLY and CDR2 as FYNNEI. Trimming pared 5 bases from V and 5 bases from J, leaving 18 bases between. The CDR3 loop spans 15 amino acids. The CDR3: CASSTRLAEGYGYTF. DNA of the CDR3: TGTGCCAGCAGTACCCGACTTGCCGAGGGGTATGGCTACACCTTC.

This clonotype was seen just once. The chain carries TRBV11-2 and TRBJ1-6; D might be TRBD1 (5 bases). The CDR3 sequence is 14 residues long. Trimming left V 5 bases short and J 8 bases short, with 13 bases between. Per the germline V gene, CDR1 is SGHAT and CDR2 is FQNNGV. For the CDR3, the DNA is TGTGCCAGCAGCGCGCAGGGTCGGCATTCACCCCTCCACTTT. It encodes CASSAQGRHSPLHF.

This clonotype was seen a few times. The gene calls are TRBV6-1 and TRBJ2-6; D possibly corresponds to TRBD2 (5 bases). Between the trimmed V and J ends, which lost 4 bases and 3 bases, there was a span of 16 bases. Germline assignment: CDR1 MNHNS and CDR2 SASEGT. This CDR3 is built from 17 residues. The CDR3 DNA reads as TGTGCCAGCAGTGGCGCCCCGGGGTTTTTTGGGGCCAACGTCCTGACTTTC. It encodes CASSGAPGFFGANVLTF.

This sequence joins TRBV29-1 and TRBJ2-4, with D tentatively TRBD1 or TRBD2 (5 bases each). The J call may be incorrect, as the DNA end agrees better with TRBJ2-7. This CDR3 comprises 13 residues. The germline gives CDR1 SQVTM, CDR2 ANQGSEA. The CDR3 coding sequence is TGCAGCGTCGCCGGGACGGATCCCTACGAGCAGTACTTC. It is translated as CSVAGTDPYEQYF.

This clonotype appeared many times. This rearrangement joins TRBV7-9 to TRBJ2-3; 8 bases are a match to TRBD1. CDR1 is SEHNR and CDR2 is FQNEAQ in the germline V gene (reference sequence). There are 14 residues in the CDR3. V gave up 3 bases and J gave up 1 base; unmatched junction bases: 0. The CDR3 sequence: CASSLGQGTDTQYF. CDR3 nucleotide sequence: TGTGCCAGCAGCTTGGGACAGGGCACAGATACGCAGTATTTT.

The rearrangement links TRBV7-2 to TRBJ2-7; TRBD2 is a possible D gene (5 bases). This CDR3 has 14 amino acids. Germline-derived CDR1 and CDR2 are SGHTA and FQGNSA. V lost 5 bases, J lost 4 bases, and 15 bases lay in between. This CDR3 reads CASSPGLPGYEQYF. The CDR3 DNA follows: TGTGCCAGCAGCCCCGGACTGCCGGGGTACGAGCAGTACTTC.

This clonotype was seen a handful of times. The chain uses TRBV12-3 or TRBV12-4 and TRBJ2-1, with D possibly being TRBD2 (7 bases). The V and J ends lost 2 bases and 9 bases respectively, with 26 bases between them. The length of the CDR3 is 18 residues. CDR3 bases: TGTGCCAGCAGTTTAAGGGCCCCTTCGGGGGGCGGAAGAGGTGAGCAGTTCTTC. This codes for CASSLRAPSGGGRGEQFF.

This clonotype has only a few counts. The chain uses TRBV15 and TRBJ1-6; D unclear. Trimming removed 0 bases from V and 12 bases from J, with 6 bases in between. The CDR3 is 12 residues long. Looked up from germline, CDR1 is LNHNV and CDR2 is YYDKDF (reference sequence). CDR3 nucleotides: TGTGCCACCAGCAGAGACGGAGGACCCCTCCACTTT. This sequence encodes CATSRDGGPLHF.

This clonotype came up a few times. The chain joins TRBV20-1 to TRBJ2-5, with D possibly TRBD2 on 5 matching bases. CDR3 size: 16 residues. The ends were cut back, 3 bases at V and 4 bases at J, with 21 bases in the middle. CDR1 is DFQATT and CDR2 is SNEGSKA in the germline V gene (reference sequence). The CDR3 DNA is TGCAGTGCTAGGGCCCTCCTCCGGGGTTCCCGAGAGACCCAGTACTTC. It specifies CSARALLRGSRETQYF.

This clonotype was seen only a few times. This chain uses TRBV7-2 with TRBJ2-4; TRBD1 agrees at 10 bases. The CDR3 consists of 16 residues. J gave up 3 bases and V 1 base, and 3 bases lay outside the gene matches. The germline V gene has CDR1 SGHTA and CDR2 FQGNSA. DNA for the CDR3: TGTGCCAGCAGCTTAGAGGGGACAGGGGTCAAAAACATTCAGTACTTC. Residues: CASSLEGTGVKNIQYF.

The chain employs TRBV12-3 or TRBV12-4 and TRBJ2-3; maybe TRBD2 (5 bases). This CDR3 has 16 residues. V lost 4 bases and J lost 1, with 15 bases in between. The CDR3 is CASSSLAVSGTDTQYF. The DNA of the CDR3 is TGTGCCAGCAGTTCCCTAGCCGTCTCAGGCACAGATACGCAGTATTTT.

The chain links TRBV15 to TRBJ1-2, with D maybe TRBD1 (5 bases). V gave up 3 bases and J gave up 7 bases, with 24 bases separating them. The V gene's germline CDR1 is LNHNV and CDR2 YYDKDF (reference sequence). The CDR3 contains 17 residues. DNA of the CDR3: TGTGCCACCAGCAGGGAAAAATCAGGGTCTGGTGCTGGTGGCTACACCTTC. This translates into CATSREKSGSGAGGYTF.

The chain has TRBV20-1 and TRBJ2-6; either TRBD1 or TRBD2 may fit D (5 bases each). Germline loops: CDR1 DFQATT, CDR2 SNEGSKA (reference sequence). V lost 2 bases to trimming and J lost 0 bases, with 11 bases between them. CDR3 length: 16 amino acids. The CDR3 protein is CSARSEGSSGANVLTF. Written as DNA, the CDR3 is TGCAGTGCTAGATCCGAGGGGAGCTCTGGGGCCAACGTCCTGACTTTC.

CDR3 nucleotide sequence: TGTGCCAGTAGTGTCTTGACTAGCGGGAGAGAGGAGCAGTTCTTC. Protein: CASSVLTSGREEQFF. The V gene is TRBV19, the J gene TRBJ2-1; 12 positions agree with TRBD2. From germline, CDR1 is LNHDA and CDR2 SQIVND (reference sequence). This CDR3 is built from 15 residues. The trim removed 5 bases at V and 10 bases at J, leaving 9 bases unmatched.

A few counts support this clonotype. The V gene is TRBV29-1, the J gene TRBJ2-3; D is tentatively TRBD1 or TRBD2 (6 bases each). V lost 5 bases and J 0 bases, leaving 9 bases between the germline ends. CDR1 and CDR2 (germline): SQVTM, ANQGSEA. CDR3 length: 13 residues. CDR3 amino acids: CSVQGRSTDTQYF. The CDR3 bases are TGCAGCGTTCAGGGGAGGAGCACAGATACGCAGTATTTT.

Only a few counts were recorded for this clonotype. The chain uses TRBV5-1 and TRBJ1-4; the D is unclear. CDR3 length equals 15 residues. V was cut by 6 bases and J by 0 bases, with 12 bases left in between. Germline CDR1 SGHRS, CDR2 YFSETQ. CDR3 loop: CASTSTGATNEKLFF. The CDR3 region has the DNA TGCGCCAGCACCTCAACCGGAGCAACTAATGAAAAACTGTTTTTT. Together with reference TRBV5-1 and TRBJ1-4, the CDR3 gives the full variable domain: KAGVTQTPRYLIKTRGQQVTLSCSPISGHRSVSWYQQTPGQGLQFLFEYFSETQRNKGNFPGRFSGRQFSNSRSEMNVSTLELGDSALYLCASTSTGATNEKLFFGSGTQLSVL.